These 18 T cell receptor beta chains were all obtained from the same sample, sequenced in a study of T cell responses to AZD1222 COVID-19 vaccine. TCRdb's copy holds only in-frame clones and misses some; the assay was immunoSEQ multiplex PCR. The sample gives 110,000 to 150,000 clones, approximately 93% of which show up once; 12% is in the top ten. Specimen: peripheral blood, collected after recovery from COVID-19. These receptors all come from an adult who had recovered from COVID-19.

This chain links TRBV5-6 with TRBJ1-2, with D perhaps matching TRBD1 (5 bases). CDR3 length: 14 residues. CDR1 is SGHDT and CDR2 is YYEEEE in the germline V gene. Trimming shortened V by 1 base and J by 5 bases, and 12 bases separated the two germline ends. CDR3 nucleotides: TGTGCCAGCAGCTTGCCGACAGTAAATTATGGCTACACCTTC. It yields the protein CASSLPTVNYGYTF.

This clone was observed a single time. The V call is TRBV29-1, the J call TRBJ1-1; D not certain. Germline assignment: CDR1 SQVTM and CDR2 ANQGSEA. Trimming took 4 bases from V and 0 from J, leaving 3 bases between them. The CDR3 is made up of 11 amino acids. For the CDR3, the DNA is TGCAGCGTTGTGATGAACACTGAAGCTTTCTTT. Residues: CSVVMNTEAFF. The full variable domain, rest sourced from reference TRBV29-1 and TRBJ1-1, is SAVISQKPSRDICQRGTSLTIQCQVDSQVTMMFWYRQQPGQSLTLIATANQGSEATYESGFVIDKFPISRPNLTFSTLTVSNMSPEDSSIYLCSVVMNTEAFFGQGTRLTVV.

The rearrangement uses TRBV19 and TRBJ1-4, with TRBD1 as a possible D gene (5 bases). Germline V gene data show CDR1 as LNHDA and CDR2 as SQIVND (reference sequence). The V end lost 9 bases, the J end lost 0 bases, and 17 bases lay between the germline ends. The CDR3 sequence is 16 residues long. CDR3 protein: CASLRGVTATNEKLFF. CDR3 in DNA: TGTGCCAGCCTCCGGGGGGTGACTGCAACTAATGAAAAACTGTTTTTT.

The rearrangement uses TRBV28 and TRBJ1-1; a possible D gene is TRBD1 (5 bases). The CDR3 contains 15 residues. V was shortened by 5 bases and J by 2 bases, with 15 bases between the two germline ends. The germline V gene has CDR1 MDHEN and CDR2 SYDVKM. In nucleotides, the CDR3 is TGTGCCAGCAGTCTCGCCCACGGGGGAAACACTGAAGCTTTCTTT. Protein product: CASSLAHGGNTEAFF.

The chain carries TRBV6-6 and TRBJ1-1; 9 positions agree with TRBD1. Germline V lookup: CDR1 MNHNY, CDR2 SVGAGI (reference sequence). The CDR3 extends over 14 amino acids. Losses at the gene ends were 4 bases for V and 6 bases for J; bases not matched to a gene: 6. CDR3 region: CASSSTGGISEAFF. In DNA, the CDR3 is TGTGCCAGCAGTTCCACAGGGGGCATCTCTGAAGCTTTCTTT.

Notes on this clone: Other nucleotide sequences from this sample produce the same CDR3. The chain couples TRBV28 to TRBJ1-5; D is unclear. CDR3 length: 11 residues. Germline CDR1 MDHEN, CDR2 SYDVKM. The ends were cut back, 5 bases at V and 5 bases at J, with 4 bases in the middle. As DNA, the CDR3 is TGTGCCAGCAGTCTTGATCAGCCCCAGCATTTT. Translated: CASSLDQPQHF.

V usage is TRBV5-1 and J usage is TRBJ2-2; a possible D gene is TRBD1 (6 bases). The CDR3 contains 13 residues. V lost 0 bases, J lost 6 bases, and 6 bases lay in between. Germline V gene sequence: CDR1 SGHRS, CDR2 YFSETQ. The CDR3 region has the DNA TGCGCCAGCAGCTTGGAGGGGGCCGGGGAGCTGTTTTTT. Protein product: CASSLEGAGELFF.

The chain is built from TRBV9 and TRBJ1-3, with unresolved D. The CDR3 totals 13 residues. V was clipped by 5 bases and J by 0 bases, with 6 bases between them. Germline values: CDR1 SGDLS, CDR2 YYNGEE. The CDR3 loop reads CASSTSSGNTIYF. The CDR3 DNA follows: TGTGCCAGCAGTACGAGCTCTGGAAACACCATATATTTT. Looking up the rest from reference TRBV9 and TRBJ1-3 gives the full variable domain: DSGVTQTPKHLITATGQRVTLRCSPRSGDLSVYWYQQSLDQGLQFLIQYYNGEERAKGNILERFSAQQFPDLHSELNLSSLELGDSALYFCASSTSSGNTIYFGEGSWLTVV.

The chain joins TRBV7-9 to TRBJ1-6; a possible D gene is TRBD1 (6 bases). V lost 5 bases and J lost 10, with 18 bases in between. Germline V gives CDR1 SEHNR, CDR2 FQNEAQ (reference sequence). This CDR3 comprises 15 residues. The DNA for the CDR3 is TGTGCCAGCAGCCTCGTCGCGGGGGCCGGATCACCCCTCCACTTT. This codes for CASSLVAGAGSPLHF.

This chain uses TRBV4-2 with TRBJ2-2; 7 positions match TRBD1. V gave up 4 bases and J gave up 5 bases; unmatched junction bases: 7. The CDR3 is 15 residues long. Germline V gives CDR1 LGHNA, CDR2 YNFKEQ. The CDR3 sequence is CASSRGTDQTGELFF. The CDR3 DNA reads TGTGCCAGCAGCCGAGGGACAGATCAAACCGGGGAGCTGTTTTTT.

The CDR3 protein is CASSLAPNRQDEQFF. The CDR3 region has the DNA TGTGCCAGCAGTTTAGCGCCTAACAGACAAGATGAGCAGTTCTTC. This rearrangement joins TRBV28 to TRBJ2-1, with no clear D. V was cut by 2 bases and J by 8 bases, with 16 bases left in between. CDR1 is MDHEN, CDR2 SYDVKM, per germline. The CDR3 has 15 amino acids.

The V call is TRBV10-2, the J call TRBJ2-3; D unresolved. V was pared by 7 bases and J by 0 bases, with 14 bases between. CDR3 size: 15 residues. Germline V gene sequence: CDR1 WSHSY, CDR2 SAAADI. CDR3 bases: TGCGCCAGCAAAGCCACAGCGACTAGCACAGATACGCAGTATTTT. Encoded protein: CASKATATSTDTQYF.

This chain uses TRBV19 with TRBJ2-1; the match to TRBD2 covers 7 bases. V gave up 5 bases and J gave up 4 bases; unmatched junction bases: 5. This CDR3 has 14 amino acids. Germline V gives CDR1 LNHDA, CDR2 SQIVND (reference sequence). CDR3 in DNA: TGTGCCAGTAGTTTGAGGGAGGGATACAATGAGCAGTTCTTC. Translated, it gives CASSLREGYNEQFF.

The V and J genes are TRBV5-6 and TRBJ1-1, with TRBD1 identical over 7 bases. The ends lost 2 bases at V and 4 bases at J; junction bases unmatched: 5. CDR1 and CDR2 from the germline V gene are SGHDT and YYEEEE. The CDR3 loop spans 14 amino acids. The CDR3 sequence: CASSLRQGGTEAFF. The CDR3 region has the DNA TGTGCCAGCAGCTTAAGACAGGGTGGCACTGAAGCTTTCTTT.

V is TRBV3-1 (or the pseudogene TRBV3-2) and J is TRBJ2-5; 7 positions match TRBD1. CDR3 size: 17 residues. Trimming removed 3 bases from V and 5 bases from J; junction bases left unmatched: 15. Germline-derived CDR1 and CDR2 are LGHDT and YNNKEL (reference sequence). The chain's CDR3 is CASSQASLTGRVETQYF. CDR3 DNA: TGTGCCAGCAGCCAGGCTTCCCTGACAGGGCGTGTGGAGACCCAGTACTTC.

This clone is a singleton in its sample. The gene calls are TRBV9 and TRBJ2-2, with 12 bases lining up with TRBD2. CDR1 is SGDLS and CDR2 is YYNGEE in the germline V gene. This CDR3 region has 18 residues. V was pared by 4 bases and J by 0 bases, with 7 bases of the junction left unmatched. The CDR3 spells CASSHRTSGITNTGELFF. CDR3 DNA: TGTGCCAGCAGCCACCGGACTAGCGGGATAACGAACACCGGGGAGCTGTTTTTT.

The chain joins TRBV7-3 to TRBJ2-7, with D maybe TRBD1 (6 bases). The CDR3 is 18 amino acids. The V gene lost 5 bases and the J gene lost 2 bases, with 25 bases spanning the gap. Per the germline V gene, CDR1 is SGHTA and CDR2 is FQGTGA. The CDR3: CASSKEVGGQIFAYEQYF. In nucleotides, the CDR3 is TGTGCCAGCAGCAAAGAAGTGGGCGGACAGATCTTCGCCTACGAGCAGTACTTC.

CDR3 amino acids: CASSLVGDRGYTF. The CDR3 DNA reads TGTGCCAGCAGCTTAGTGGGCGACAGGGGCTACACCTTC. The rearrangement links TRBV7-9 to TRBJ1-2; tentative D call: TRBD1 (6 bases). Germline V gives CDR1 SEHNR, CDR2 FQNEAQ (reference sequence). There are 13 residues in the CDR3. The ends were cut back, 1 base at V and 8 bases at J, with 11 bases in the middle.